Listed below are T cell receptor beta chains from one sample, sequenced in a study of blood T cells in healthy people across ages. From the 5' RACE reads, TCRdb called clonotypes with MiXCR, one entry per CDR3 protein. The sample lists about 810,000 distinct CDR3 sequences, about 34% occurring once. The specimen sequenced was blood. The receptors originated from a man between 18 and 29 years old in good health. The CDR3 runs from the conserved cysteine through the conserved F or W. The D gene is left open where the match is weak. Rows give clone size only sometimes, using once, few, many, or a class for an expanded clone.

CASSQMNTEAFF TGTGCCAGCAGCCAGATGAACACTGAAGCTTTCTTT many . TRBJ1-1 TRBV6-5
CASSYLQKNTEAFF TGTGCCAGCAGTTACTTACAGAAGAACACTGAAGCTTTCTTT . . TRBJ1-1 TRBV6-5
CASSPQGARAQPQHF TGTGCCAGCAGTCCTCAGGGGGCGCGTGCCCAGCCCCAGCATTTT . TRBD1 TRBJ1-5 TRBV12-3/TRBV12-4
CASSLARGAEAFF TGTGCCAGCAGCTTAGCCCGAGGCGCTGAAGCTTTCTTT few . TRBJ1-1 TRBV7-9
CAISESGRDRVFVTEAFF TGTGCCATCAGTGAGTCGGGACGGGACAGGGTTTTTGTCACTGAAGCTTTCTTT . TRBD1 TRBJ1-1 TRBV10-3
CASSLPRQMNTGELFF TGTGCCAGCAGTCTACCACGACAGATGAACACCGGGGAGCTGTTTTTT . . TRBJ2-2 TRBV28
CASSSYQNTEAFF TGTGCCAGCAGCTCGTACCAGAACACTGAAGCTTTCTTT . . TRBJ1-1 TRBV7-6
CASSLKGQGTDTQYF TGCGCCAGCAGCTTAAAGGGACAGGGGACAGATACGCAGTATTTT . TRBD1 TRBJ2-3 TRBV5-1
CASTPGPPTTYNEQYF TGCGCCAGCACCCCTGGACCTCCTACTACCTACAATGAGCAGTACTTC . . TRBJ2-7 TRBV5-1
CASGSQPDNEQFF TGTGCCAGCGGGAGCCAGCCCGACAATGAGCAGTTCTTC . . TRBJ2-1 TRBV6-2/TRBV6-3
CASHSGATEAFF TGCGCCAGCCATTCGGGTGCGACTGAAGCTTTCTTT . . TRBJ1-1 TRBV5-1
CASSVGGKANVLTF TGTGCCAGCAGCGTAGGGGGGAAAGCCAACGTCCTGACTTTC few . TRBJ2-6 TRBV9
CASSPPMGRGTDTQYF TGTGCCAGCTCACCACCGATGGGCAGGGGCACAGATACGCAGTATTTT . . TRBJ2-3 TRBV18